What follows are 14 T cell receptor beta chains derived from one specimen sequenced in a study of vaccination effects on CD4 cells after COVID-19. Antigens for these TCRs are unknown. After expansion with viral peptide pools in the ViraFEST assay, antigen-specific CD4+ T cells were sequenced. Isolation of CD4+ T cells took place after around 10 days of culture. Generated by immunoSEQ multiplex PCR, the TCRdb table keeps only in-frame clones and is missing some. The sample holds 50,000 or so clones; around 75% are singletons and the top ten take approximately 2.4%. This specimen consisted of CD4+ T cells from PBMCs cultured with HCoV-229E spike peptides, obtained before COVID-19 vaccination. These receptors all come from a human donor who received a COVID-19 vaccine.

This clone was seen more than once but under ten times. The chain uses TRBV5-1 and TRBJ1-1; D perhaps matches TRBD1 (6 bases). Deletions cut 4 bases from V and 0 bases from J, with 16 bases between. This CDR3 spans 16 amino acids. Germline V gene sequence: CDR1 SGHRS, CDR2 YFSETQ. The CDR3 coding sequence is TGCGCCAGCAGCACTCCCGCAGGGGCAATGAACACTGAAGCTTTCTTT. Protein sequence: CASSTPAGAMNTEAFF. Combining the CDR3 with reference TRBV5-1 and TRBJ1-1 gives the whole variable domain KAGVTQTPRYLIKTRGQQVTLSCSPISGHRSVSWYQQTPGQGLQFLFEYFSETQRNKGNFPGRFSGRQFSNSRSEMNVSTLELGDSALYLCASSTPAGAMNTEAFFGQGTRLTVV.

The rearrangement joins TRBV29-1 to TRBJ2-3, with D unclear. The germline V gene has CDR1 SQVTM and CDR2 ANQGSEA. This CDR3 comprises 12 residues. Trimming stripped 7 bases from V and 0 bases from J, with 8 bases between. CDR3 protein: CSAAPSTDTQYF. CDR3 coding DNA: TGCAGCGCTGCCCCAAGCACAGATACGCAGTATTTT.

This clone occurred a few times. This chain links TRBV7-3 with TRBJ2-2, with 12 bases identical to TRBD1. Germline V gene data show CDR1 as SGHTA and CDR2 as FQGTGA. This CDR3 comprises 16 residues. V shed 3 bases and J 5 bases; nucleotides not matched to a gene: 4. The CDR3 DNA follows: TGTGCCAGCAGCTTCTTGGGACAGGGGGCAACCGGGGAGCTGTTTTTT. Translating it yields CASSFLGQGATGELFF.

This clone has a handful of counts. The CDR3 coding sequence is TGTGCCACCAGTGAATCCGGGACGCCGTACAATCAGCCCCAGCATTTT. It codes for CATSESGTPYNQPQHF. The genes are TRBV24-1 and TRBJ1-5; TRBD1 is a possible D gene (5 bases). The CDR3 loop spans 16 amino acids. Germline CDR1 is KGHDR and CDR2 is SFDVKD. V lost 4 bases, J lost 3 bases, and 15 bases lay in between.

The V gene is TRBV19, the J gene TRBJ1-2; possibly TRBD1 for D (5 bases). The CDR3 is 15 amino acids. In germline, CDR1 is LNHDA, CDR2 SQIVND (reference sequence). The V end lost 8 bases, the J end lost 5 bases, and 21 bases lay between the germline ends. The CDR3 here is CASHRGDRGDYGYTF. The CDR3 region has the DNA TGTGCCAGTCATCGTGGGGACCGGGGGGATTATGGCTACACCTTC.

V gene TRBV6-5 combines with J gene TRBJ2-5; TRBD1 might be the D (6 bases). CDR3 length: 16 amino acids. Per the germline V gene, CDR1 is MNHEY and CDR2 is SVGAGI. V lost 0 bases, J lost 4 bases, and 15 bases lay in between. The CDR3 protein is CASSYSGAGVGETQYF. The CDR3, as DNA: TGTGCCAGCAGTTACTCTGGGGCAGGGGTGGGAGAGACCCAGTACTTC.

V gene TRBV18 combines with J gene TRBJ2-7; 8 positions agree with TRBD1. This CDR3 has 16 residues. V was clipped by 2 bases and J by 1 base; unmatched bases: 7. The germline V gene has CDR1 KGHSH and CDR2 LQKENI. CDR3 nucleotides: TGTGCCAGCTCACCAAGGCAGGGACAGGCATCCTACGAGCAGTACGTC. Translation gives CASSPRQGQASYEQYV.

The V gene is TRBV6-6, the J gene TRBJ2-2; 9 positions match TRBD2. Germline loops: CDR1 MNHNY, CDR2 SVGAGI (reference sequence). Unmatched junction bases numbered 6, after V lost 6 bases and J lost 1 base. The CDR3 contains 16 residues. CDR3 region: CASSNPSGENTGELFF. CDR3 DNA sequence: TGTGCCAGCAGCAACCCTAGCGGGGAGAACACCGGGGAGCTGTTTTTT.

The chain uses TRBV3-1 (or the pseudogene TRBV3-2) and TRBJ1-1; D unclear. CDR3 length equals 12 residues. Germline CDR1 reads LGHDT; CDR2 reads YNNKEL (reference sequence). V was trimmed by 1 base and J by 5 bases, leaving 5 bases between them. For the CDR3, the DNA is TGTGCCAGCAGCCAAGTTGGTACTGAAGCTTTCTTT. Encoded protein: CASSQVGTEAFF.

The chain uses TRBV9 and TRBJ1-4; D unclear. Germline V CDR1 and CDR2: SGDLS, YYNGEE. V lost 3 bases and J 2 bases, leaving 5 bases between the germline ends. The CDR3 contains 13 residues. CDR3: CASSDSTNEKLFF. CDR3 in DNA: TGTGCCAGCAGCGACAGCACTAATGAAAAACTGTTTTTT.

This chain uses TRBV15 with TRBJ1-4; D call uncertain. CDR1 and CDR2 (germline): LNHNV, YYDKDF (reference sequence). The CDR3 extends over 15 amino acids. V was shortened by 0 bases and J by 0 bases, with 5 bases between the two germline ends. CDR3 amino acids: CATSRDAATNEKLFF. In DNA form, the CDR3 reads TGTGCCACCAGCAGAGATGCTGCAACTAATGAAAAACTGTTTTTT.

J is TRBJ2-3 and V is TRBV18; D could derive from TRBD1 or TRBD2 (5 bases each). The CDR3 is made up of 15 amino acids. The V end lost 3 bases, the J end lost 5 bases, and 15 bases lay between the germline ends. Germline V gene lookup returns CDR1 KGHSH and CDR2 LQKENI. The chain's CDR3 is CASSPDGATRDTQYF. As DNA, the CDR3 is TGTGCCAGCTCACCGGACGGGGCCACCAGAGATACGCAGTATTTT.

This clone has just a few counts. The genes are TRBV28 and TRBJ1-3; D gene uncertain. Germline lookup yields CDR1 MDHEN and CDR2 SYDVKM. The CDR3 has 15 amino acids. The V and J ends lost 2 bases and 6 bases respectively, with 14 bases between them. CDR3 loop: CASSLPQRQENTIYF. The CDR3 DNA reads TGTGCCAGCAGTTTACCGCAGCGACAAGAAAACACCATATATTTT.

V gene TRBV2 combines with J gene TRBJ1-5, with a weak D call TRBD1 (5 bases). The CDR3 is made up of 14 amino acids. CDR1 and CDR2 from the germline V gene are SNHLY and FYNNEI. Trimming removed 8 bases at V and 1 base at J, with 12 bases between. The CDR3 spells CASASDSSNQPQHF. DNA of the CDR3: TGTGCCAGCGCCTCCGACAGCAGCAATCAGCCCCAGCATTTT.